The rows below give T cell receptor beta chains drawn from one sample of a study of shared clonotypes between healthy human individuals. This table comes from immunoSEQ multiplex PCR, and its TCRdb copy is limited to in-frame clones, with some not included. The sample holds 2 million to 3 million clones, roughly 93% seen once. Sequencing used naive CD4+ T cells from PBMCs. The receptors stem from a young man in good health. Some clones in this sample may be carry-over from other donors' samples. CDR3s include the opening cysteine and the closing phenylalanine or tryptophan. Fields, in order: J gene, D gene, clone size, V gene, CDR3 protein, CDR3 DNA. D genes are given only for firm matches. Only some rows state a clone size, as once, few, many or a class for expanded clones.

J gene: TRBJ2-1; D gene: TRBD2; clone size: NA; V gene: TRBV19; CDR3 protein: CASSISGLAGLDEQFF; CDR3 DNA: TGTGCCAGTAGTATATCGGGACTAGCGGGATTGGATGAGCAGTTCTTC
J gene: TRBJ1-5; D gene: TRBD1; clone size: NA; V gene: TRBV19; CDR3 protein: CASSILLGQGSPPQHF; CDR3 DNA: TGTGCCAGTAGTATCCTGTTGGGACAGGGGAGTCCGCCCCAGCATTTT
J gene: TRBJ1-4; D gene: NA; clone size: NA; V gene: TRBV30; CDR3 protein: CAWSLGDTFDEKLFF; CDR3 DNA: TGTGCCTGGAGTCTCGGGGACACTTTCGATGAAAAACTGTTTTTT
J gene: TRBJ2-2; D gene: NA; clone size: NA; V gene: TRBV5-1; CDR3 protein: CASSLNAVGTGELFF; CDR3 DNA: TGCGCCAGCAGCCTAAATGCGGTGGGCACCGGGGAGCTGTTTTTT
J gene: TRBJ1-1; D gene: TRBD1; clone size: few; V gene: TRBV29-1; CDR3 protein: CSAAGQVVEAFF; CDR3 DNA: TGCAGCGCCGCGGGACAGGTTGTTGAAGCTTTCTTT
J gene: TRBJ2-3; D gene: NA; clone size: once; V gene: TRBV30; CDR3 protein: CAWSVSTDTQYF; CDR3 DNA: TGTGCCTGGAGTGTTAGCACAGATACGCAGTATTTT
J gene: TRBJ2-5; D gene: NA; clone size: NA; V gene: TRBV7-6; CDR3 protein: CASSPGTLRTQYF; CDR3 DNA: TGTGCCAGCAGCCCCGGGACCCTTCGGACCCAGTACTTC
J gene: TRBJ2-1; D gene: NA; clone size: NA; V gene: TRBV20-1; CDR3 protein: CSAWKNEQFF; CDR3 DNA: TGCAGTGCGTGGAAAAATGAGCAGTTCTTC
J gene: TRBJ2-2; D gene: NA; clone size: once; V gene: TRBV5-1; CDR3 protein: CASSLGGPLTGELFF; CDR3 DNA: TGCGCCAGCAGCTTGGGGGGCCCTCTCACCGGGGAGCTGTTTTTT
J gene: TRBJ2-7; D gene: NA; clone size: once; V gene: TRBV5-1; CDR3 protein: CASSLGSATYEQYF; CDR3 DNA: TGCGCCAGCAGCTTGGGCTCCGCTACGTACGAGCAGTACTTC
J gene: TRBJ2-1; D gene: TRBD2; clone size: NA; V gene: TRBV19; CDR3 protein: CASTSGAINEQFF; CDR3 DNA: TGTGCCAGTACAAGCGGGGCTATCAATGAGCAGTTCTTC
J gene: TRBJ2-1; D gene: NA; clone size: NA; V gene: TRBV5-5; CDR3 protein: CASSGGPGRTYNEQFF; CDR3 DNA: TGTGCCAGCAGCGGGGGGCCCGGGCGGACCTACAATGAGCAGTTCTTC
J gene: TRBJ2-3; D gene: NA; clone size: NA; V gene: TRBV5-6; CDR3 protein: CASSFSPGPSTSTDTQYF; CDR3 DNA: TGTGCCAGCAGCTTCTCCCCGGGACCCTCTACTAGCACAGATACGCAGTATTTT
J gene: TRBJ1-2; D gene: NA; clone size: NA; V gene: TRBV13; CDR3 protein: CASSLVGQNYGYTF; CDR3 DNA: TGTGCCAGCAGCTTAGTAGGACAGAACTATGGCTACACCTTC
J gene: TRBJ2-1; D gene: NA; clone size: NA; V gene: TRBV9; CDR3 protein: CASSVSPTYNEQFF; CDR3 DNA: TGTGCCAGCAGCGTATCCCCGACCTACAATGAGCAGTTCTTC
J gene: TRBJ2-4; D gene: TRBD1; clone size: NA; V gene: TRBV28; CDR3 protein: CASRQTGGRRLSNIQYF; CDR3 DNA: TGTGCCAGCAGACAGACAGGGGGGCGACGACTCTCAAACATTCAGTACTTC
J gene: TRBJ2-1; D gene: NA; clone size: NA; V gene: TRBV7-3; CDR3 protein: CASSPRAQANEQFF; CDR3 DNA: TGTGCCAGCAGCCCAAGGGCCCAGGCGAATGAGCAGTTCTTC
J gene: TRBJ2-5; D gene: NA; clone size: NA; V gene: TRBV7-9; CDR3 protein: CASSLALWEWETQYF; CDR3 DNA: TGTGCCAGCAGCTTAGCGCTATGGGAGTGGGAGACCCAGTACTTC
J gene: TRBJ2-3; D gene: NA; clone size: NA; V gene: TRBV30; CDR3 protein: CAWRGRGPPQYF; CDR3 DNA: TGTGCCTGGAGGGGGCGGGGTCCGCCGCAGTATTTT
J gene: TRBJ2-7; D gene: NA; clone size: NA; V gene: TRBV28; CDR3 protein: CASSLAGYEQYF; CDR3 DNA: TGTGCCAGCAGTTTAGCGGGCTACGAGCAGTACTTC
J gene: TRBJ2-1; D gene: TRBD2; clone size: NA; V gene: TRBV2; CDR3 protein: CASRRPAGTSGAAGSYNEQFF; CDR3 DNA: TGTGCCAGCAGGCGCCCCGCCGGGACTAGCGGAGCCGCGGGCTCCTACAATGAGCAGTTCTTC
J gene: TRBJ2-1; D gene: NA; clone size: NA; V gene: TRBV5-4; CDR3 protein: CATPTGERGSEQFF; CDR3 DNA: TGTGCCACCCCCACAGGAGAAAGAGGCAGTGAGCAGTTCTTC
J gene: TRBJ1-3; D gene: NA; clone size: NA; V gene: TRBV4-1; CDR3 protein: CASSQVPGSVIARGNTIYF; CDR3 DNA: TGCGCCAGCAGCCAAGTGCCAGGGAGTGTGATTGCGCGCGGAAACACCATATATTTT
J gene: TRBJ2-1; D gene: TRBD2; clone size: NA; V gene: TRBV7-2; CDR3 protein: CASSEATSGRAGEQFF; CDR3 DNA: TGTGCCAGCAGCGAGGCTACTAGCGGGAGGGCCGGTGAGCAGTTCTTC
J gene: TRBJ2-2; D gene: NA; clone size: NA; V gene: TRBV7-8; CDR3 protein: CASSFGGRGTGELFF; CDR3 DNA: TGTGCCAGCAGCTTCGGGGGGCGCGGAACCGGGGAGCTGTTTTTT
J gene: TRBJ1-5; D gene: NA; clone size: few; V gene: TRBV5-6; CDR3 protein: CASSLGLSSPQHF; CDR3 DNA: TGTGCCAGCAGCTTGGGACTGTCTTCGCCCCAGCATTTT
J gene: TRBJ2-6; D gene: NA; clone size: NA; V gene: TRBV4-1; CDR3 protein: CASSRGRISGANVLTF; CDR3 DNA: TGCGCCAGCAGCCGCGGACGAATCTCTGGGGCCAACGTCCTGACTTTC
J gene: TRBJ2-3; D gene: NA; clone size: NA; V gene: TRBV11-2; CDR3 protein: CASSLAVAGSADTQYF; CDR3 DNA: TGTGCCAGCAGCTTAGCCGTAGCAGGGTCCGCAGATACGCAGTATTTT
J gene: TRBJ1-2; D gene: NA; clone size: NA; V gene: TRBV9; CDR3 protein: CASSLTARQANYGYTF; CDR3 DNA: TGTGCCAGCAGCCTAACCGCCCGACAAGCTAACTATGGCTACACCTTC
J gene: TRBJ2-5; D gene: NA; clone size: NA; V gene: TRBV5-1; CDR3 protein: CASSLLGLGDQETQYF; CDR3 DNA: TGCGCCAGCAGCTTGTTAGGGTTGGGTGATCAAGAGACCCAGTACTTC
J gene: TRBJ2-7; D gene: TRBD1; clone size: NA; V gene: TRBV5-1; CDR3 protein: CASSMGTGAGEQYF; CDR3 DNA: TGCGCCAGCAGTATGGGGACAGGGGCAGGTGAGCAGTACTTC
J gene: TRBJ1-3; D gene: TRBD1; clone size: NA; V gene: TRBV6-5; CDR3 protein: CASIRDRGGGTIYF; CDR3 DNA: TGTGCCAGCATTAGGGACAGGGGCGGTGGCACCATATATTTT
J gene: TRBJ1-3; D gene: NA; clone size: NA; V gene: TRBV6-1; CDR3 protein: CASSEAQLLDTIYF; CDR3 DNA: TGTGCCAGCAGTGAAGCCCAGCTGTTGGACACCATATATTTT
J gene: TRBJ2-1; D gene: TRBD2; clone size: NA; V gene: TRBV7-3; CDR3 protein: CASSLTAGAIYNEQFF; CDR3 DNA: TGTGCCAGCAGCTTAACGGCGGGAGCGATCTACAATGAGCAGTTCTTC
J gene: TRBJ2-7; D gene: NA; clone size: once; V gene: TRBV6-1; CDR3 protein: CASSWNRYEQYF; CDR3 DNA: TGTGCCAGCAGTTGGAACCGGTACGAGCAGTACTTC
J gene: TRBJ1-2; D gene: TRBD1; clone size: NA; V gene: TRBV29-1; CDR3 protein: CSVGQGTYGYTF; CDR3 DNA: TGCAGCGTAGGACAGGGGACCTATGGCTACACCTTC
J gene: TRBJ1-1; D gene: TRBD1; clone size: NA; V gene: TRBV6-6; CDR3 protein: CASPGQGGTEAFF; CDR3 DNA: TGTGCCAGTCCGGGACAGGGGGGCACTGAAGCTTTCTTT
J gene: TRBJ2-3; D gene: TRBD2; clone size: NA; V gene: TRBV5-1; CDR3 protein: CASSLALAGVGDTQYF; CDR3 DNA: TGCGCCAGCAGCTTGGCCTTAGCGGGAGTGGGAGATACGCAGTATTTT
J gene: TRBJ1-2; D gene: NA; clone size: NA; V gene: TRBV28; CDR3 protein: CASSSRRMATSNYGYTF; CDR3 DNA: TGTGCCAGCAGTTCAAGACGGATGGCTACCTCAAACTATGGCTACACCTTC
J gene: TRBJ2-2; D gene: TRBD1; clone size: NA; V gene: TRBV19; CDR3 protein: CASSIDLVWDRAAGELFF; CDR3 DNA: TGTGCCAGTAGTATAGATCTAGTTTGGGACAGGGCTGCCGGGGAGCTGTTTTTT
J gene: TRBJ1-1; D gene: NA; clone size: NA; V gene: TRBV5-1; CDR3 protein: CASSRDGNTEAFFF; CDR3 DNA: TGCGCCAGCAGCAGGGACGGAAATACTGAAGCTTTCTTCTTT
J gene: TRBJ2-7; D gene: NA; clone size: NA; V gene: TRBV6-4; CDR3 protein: CASNPRDGRPSEQYF; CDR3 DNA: TGTGCCAGCAACCCAAGGGACGGCCGGCCCTCCGAGCAGTACTTC
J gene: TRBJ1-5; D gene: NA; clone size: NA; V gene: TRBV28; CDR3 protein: CASRARANNQPQHF; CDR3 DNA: TGTGCCAGCAGGGCCCGGGCCAACAATCAGCCCCAGCATTTT
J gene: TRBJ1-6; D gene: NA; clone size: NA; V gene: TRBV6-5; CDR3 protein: CASRRGPDSPLHF; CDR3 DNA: TGTGCCAGCAGACGGGGCCCTGATTCACCCCTCCACTTT
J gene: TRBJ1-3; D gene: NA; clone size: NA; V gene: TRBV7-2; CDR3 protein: CASSLNRPSGNTIYF; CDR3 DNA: TGTGCCAGCAGCTTAAACAGGCCGTCTGGAAACACCATATATTTT
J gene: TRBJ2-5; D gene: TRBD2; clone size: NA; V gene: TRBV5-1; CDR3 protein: CASGLAGTGGETQYF; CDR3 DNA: TGCGCCAGCGGGCTAGCGGGAACTGGGGGAGAGACCCAGTACTTC
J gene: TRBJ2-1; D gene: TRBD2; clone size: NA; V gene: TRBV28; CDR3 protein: CASTLGPGRGRGFDEQFF; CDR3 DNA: TGTGCCAGCACCTTAGGCCCTGGGCGCGGGAGGGGGTTCGATGAGCAGTTCTTC
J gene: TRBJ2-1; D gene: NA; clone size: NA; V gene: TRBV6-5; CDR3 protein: CASRGATIYNEQFF; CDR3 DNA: TGTGCCAGCAGGGGAGCGACAATTTACAATGAGCAGTTCTTC
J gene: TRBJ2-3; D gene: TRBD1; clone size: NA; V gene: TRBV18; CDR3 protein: CASSRDRGRDTQYF; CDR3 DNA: TGTGCCAGCTCACGGGACAGGGGGCGAGATACGCAGTATTTT
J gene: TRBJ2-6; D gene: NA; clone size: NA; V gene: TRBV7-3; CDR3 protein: CASSFFARPFGSGANVLTF; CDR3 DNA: TGTGCCAGCAGCTTTTTTGCGCGCCCCTTTGGATCTGGGGCCAACGTCCTGACTTTC
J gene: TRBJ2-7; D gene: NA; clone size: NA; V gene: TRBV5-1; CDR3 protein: CASSLGPRETPYEQYF; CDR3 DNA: TGCGCCAGCAGCTTGGGTCCTCGAGAGACACCCTACGAGCAGTACTTC
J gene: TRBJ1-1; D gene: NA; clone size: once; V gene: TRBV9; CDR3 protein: CASSVDPQPNTEAFF; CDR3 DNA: TGTGCCAGCAGCGTAGATCCACAGCCGAACACTGAAGCTTTCTTT
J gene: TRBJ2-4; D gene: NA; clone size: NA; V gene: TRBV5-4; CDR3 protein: CASSFGSEVDLAKNIQYF; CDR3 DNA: TGTGCCAGCAGCTTTGGGAGCGAGGTTGACTTAGCCAAAAACATTCAGTACTTC
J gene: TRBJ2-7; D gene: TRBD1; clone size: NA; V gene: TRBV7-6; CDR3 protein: CASSSKTGGEGSYEQYF; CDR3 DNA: TGTGCCAGCAGCTCCAAGACAGGGGGCGAGGGGTCCTACGAGCAGTACTTC
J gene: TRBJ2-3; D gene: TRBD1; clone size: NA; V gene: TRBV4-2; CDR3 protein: CASSQDWAGGSDTQYF; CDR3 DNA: TGTGCCAGCAGCCAAGATTGGGCAGGGGGATCAGATACGCAGTATTTT
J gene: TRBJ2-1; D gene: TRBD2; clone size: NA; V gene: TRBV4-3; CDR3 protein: CASSEVLAGDEQFF; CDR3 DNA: TGCGCCAGCAGCGAGGTCCTAGCGGGAGATGAGCAGTTCTTC
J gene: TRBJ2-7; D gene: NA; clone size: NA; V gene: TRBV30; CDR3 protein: CALGPRDQAYEQYF; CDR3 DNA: TGTGCCTTGGGTCCCCGGGACCAAGCCTACGAGCAGTACTTC
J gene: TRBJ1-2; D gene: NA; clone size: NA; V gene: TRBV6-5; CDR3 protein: CASTPRGDYGYTF; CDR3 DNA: TGTGCCAGCACCCCCCGGGGGGACTATGGCTACACCTTC
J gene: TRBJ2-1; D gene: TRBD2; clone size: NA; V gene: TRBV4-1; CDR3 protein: CASSQASGRIYNEQFF; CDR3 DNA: TGCGCCAGCAGCCAAGCTAGCGGGAGAATCTACAATGAGCAGTTCTTC
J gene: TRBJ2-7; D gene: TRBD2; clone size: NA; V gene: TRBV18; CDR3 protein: CASSPEGLAGAYEQYF; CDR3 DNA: TGTGCCAGCTCACCAGAAGGACTAGCGGGGGCCTACGAGCAGTACTTC